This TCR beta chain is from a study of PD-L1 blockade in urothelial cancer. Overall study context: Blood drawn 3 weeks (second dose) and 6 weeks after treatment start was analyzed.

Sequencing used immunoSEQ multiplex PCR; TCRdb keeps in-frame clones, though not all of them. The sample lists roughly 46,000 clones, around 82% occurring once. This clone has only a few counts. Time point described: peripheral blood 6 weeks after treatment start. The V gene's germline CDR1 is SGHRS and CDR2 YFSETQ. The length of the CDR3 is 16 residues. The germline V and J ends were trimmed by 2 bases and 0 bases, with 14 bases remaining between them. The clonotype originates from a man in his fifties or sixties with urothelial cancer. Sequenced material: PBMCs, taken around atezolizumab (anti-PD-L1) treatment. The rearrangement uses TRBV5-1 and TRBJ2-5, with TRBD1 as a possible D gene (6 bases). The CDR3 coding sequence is TGCGCCAGCAGCTTCAGTACAGGGTTCTACCAAGAGACCCAGTACTTC. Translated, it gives CASSFSTGFYQETQYF.